Below, 27 T cell receptor beta chains from the same sample are listed, as sequenced in a study of T-cell reconstitution after alpha-beta-depleted transplantation in children. This sample's TCRbeta library carried unique molecular identifier barcodes. Via MiXCR, TCRdb re-called the PCR reads, giving one row per CDR3 protein. Here the sample spans 700,000 or so distinct CDR3 sequences, about an eighth being singletons. The sample consisted of PBMCs, taken before TCRalphabeta/CD19-depleted stem cell transplant. These receptors were collected from a girl between 2 and 10 years old with congenital amegakaryocytic thrombocytopenia, due to receive a stem cell transplant.

This clonotype was picked up many times. The chain joins TRBV4-1 to TRBJ2-2, with D hard to call. V was pared by 3 bases and J by 7 bases, with 6 bases between. Germline-derived CDR1 and CDR2 are MGHRA and YSYEKL. This CDR3 contains 12 residues. CDR3 sequence reads: CASSHPNGELFF. In DNA, the CDR3 is TGCGCCAGCAGCCATCCGAACGGGGAGCTGTTTTTT.

The gene calls are TRBV7-9 and TRBJ2-7; D possibly corresponds to TRBD1 (6 bases). This CDR3 has 17 amino acids. V shed 5 bases and J shed 3 bases, with 23 bases lying between them. The germline V gene has CDR1 SEHNR and CDR2 FQNEAQ (reference sequence). CDR3: CASSPQPGTGTLYEQYF. Written as DNA, the CDR3 is TGTGCCAGCAGCCCACAACCAGGAACAGGGACCCTCTACGAGCAGTACTTC.

This clonotype was seen more than once but under ten times. The chain couples TRBV7-9 to TRBJ2-7; D ambiguous. V lost 4 bases to trimming and J lost 4 bases, with 14 bases between them. Germline values: CDR1 SEHNR, CDR2 FQNEAQ (reference sequence). The CDR3 spans 14 residues. The CDR3 DNA reads as TGTGCCAGCAGCTCCTACTCTCTTCGGTACGAGCAGTACTTC. Protein sequence: CASSSYSLRYEQYF.

This clonotype was detected many times. The J gene is TRBJ2-1, the V gene TRBV4-1, with TRBD1 matching over 7 bases. Trimming took 1 base from V and 2 from J; bases not matched to a gene: 2. CDR1 and CDR2 from the germline V gene are MGHRA and YSYEKL. The CDR3 is 15 residues long. This chain's CDR3 is CASSQGTGPYNEQFF. In DNA form, the CDR3 reads TGCGCCAGCAGCCAAGGGACAGGACCCTACAATGAGCAGTTCTTC.

V gene TRBV7-6 combines with J gene TRBJ2-2; 7 nucleotides match TRBD1. V dropped 5 bases and J dropped 5; count of bases not matched to a gene: 11. The CDR3 runs to 16 residues. CDR1 is SGHVS, CDR2 FNYEAQ, per germline. The CDR3 bases are TGTGCCAGCAGCGCGAGGACAGGTCCGTGGACCGGGGAGCTGTTTTTT. Protein: CASSARTGPWTGELFF. Using reference TRBV7-6 and TRBJ2-2 for the parts outside the CDR3, the full variable domain is GAGVSQSPRYKVTKRGQDVALRCDPISGHVSLYWYRQALGQGPEFLTYFNYEAQQDKSGLPNDRFSAERPEGSISTLTIQRTEQRDSAMYRCASSARTGPWTGELFFGEGSRLTVL.

This clonotype was seen ten or more times. CDR3: CASSLVGTVYNEQFF. The CDR3 DNA sequence: TGTGCCAGCAGCTTGGTTGGGACGGTGTACAATGAGCAGTTCTTC. V is TRBV5-8 and J is TRBJ2-1; D could derive from TRBD1 or TRBD2 (5 bases each). The CDR3 contains 15 residues. From germline, CDR1 is SGHTS and CDR2 YDEGEE. V was shortened by 0 bases and J by 4 bases, with 11 bases between the two germline ends.

This clonotype was seen a few times. V gene TRBV12-3 or TRBV12-4 combines with J gene TRBJ1-5, with 9 bases fitting TRBD1. V was pared by 6 bases and J by 5 bases, with 5 bases of the junction left unmatched. CDR3 size: 14 residues. CDR3 protein: CASSQDRGDQPQHF. The CDR3, as DNA: TGTGCCAGCAGCCAGGACAGGGGAGATCAGCCCCAGCATTTT.

The chain recombines TRBV20-1 with TRBJ2-1, with TRBD2 matching over 10 bases. After removal of 5 bases from V and 8 bases from J, the junction contained 21 bases not matched to a gene. Germline V lookup: CDR1 DFQATT, CDR2 SNEGSKA (reference sequence). The CDR3 has 18 residues. CDR3 loop: CSAPSDTLAGVFNDEQFF. DNA for the CDR3: TGCAGTGCTCCCAGCGATACCCTAGCGGGAGTTTTCAACGATGAGCAGTTCTTC.

Points on this clonotype: This sequence may be a read error, since a much larger clone differs from it by one base. The chain couples TRBV27 to TRBJ2-7; D tentatively reads TRBD1 or TRBD2 (5 bases each). Per the germline V gene, CDR1 is MNHEY and CDR2 is SMNVEV (reference sequence). The CDR3 is 15 residues long. V was shortened by 5 bases and J by 9 bases, with 23 bases between the two germline ends. CDR3 protein: CASSAVGPTVHVQYF. The CDR3 bases are TGTGCCAGCAGTGCCGTGGGACCAACGGTCCACGTGCAGTACTTC.

This clonotype occurred a few times. The gene calls are TRBV7-9 and TRBJ1-1, with D tentatively TRBD1 (6 bases). The V end was cut by 5 bases, the J end by 6 bases, with 19 bases between. The CDR3 extends over 15 amino acids. CDR1 and CDR2 from the germline V gene are SEHNR and FQNEAQ (reference sequence). The CDR3 is CASSPRRGLGPEAFF. DNA for the CDR3: TGTGCCAGCAGCCCACGTCGGGGGCTTGGACCTGAAGCTTTCTTT.

On this clonotype: A much larger clone differs from this one at a single base, so this may be a read error. Lacking the conserved final phenylalanine or tryptophan, this CDR3 likely reflects a read error. The V gene is TRBV20-1, the J gene TRBJ2-2; possible D gene TRBD2, 5 bases. The V gene's germline CDR1 is DFQATT and CDR2 SNEGSKA (reference sequence). The CDR3 length is 12 residues. Between the trimmed V and J ends, which lost 6 bases and 4 bases, there was a span of 9 bases. CDR3 loop: CSAGKPTGELFY. In nucleotides, the CDR3 is TGCAGTGCCGGGAAACCCACCGGGGAGCTGTTTTAT.

This clonotype was seen repeatedly, ten times or more. This rearrangement joins TRBV10-3 to TRBJ2-3; the D is unclear. Germline V gene sequence: CDR1 ENHRY, CDR2 SYGVKD. This CDR3 comprises 12 residues. Trimming pared 8 bases from V and 0 bases from J, leaving 6 bases between. Written as DNA, the CDR3 is TGTGCCATCGGCGGAAGCACAGATACGCAGTATTTT. Protein sequence: CAIGGSTDTQYF.

This clonotype was detected a few times. The V gene is TRBV7-9, the J gene TRBJ1-1; no clear D gene. Germline lookup yields CDR1 SEHNR and CDR2 FQNEAQ (reference sequence). The CDR3 is made up of 15 amino acids. Between the trimmed V and J ends, which lost 2 bases and 7 bases, there was a span of 17 bases. This CDR3 reads CASSLLGFHRGEAFF. The CDR3 nucleotides read TGTGCCAGCAGCTTACTTGGGTTCCACCGCGGTGAAGCTTTCTTT.

The sample holds many counts of this clonotype. The rearrangement joins TRBV29-1 to TRBJ2-7, with TRBD1 as a possible D gene (6 bases). Germline V lookup: CDR1 SQVTM, CDR2 ANQGSEA. V gave up 4 bases and J gave up 5 bases, with 18 bases separating them. The CDR3 spans 14 residues. CDR3 loop: CSVALQGQNDEQYF. Here the CDR3 DNA reads TGCAGCGTTGCCCTGCAAGGACAGAACGACGAGCAGTACTTC.

The chain carries TRBV7-2 and TRBJ2-3, with D hard to call. The ends were cut back, 3 bases at V and 4 bases at J, with 8 bases in the middle. There are 13 residues in the CDR3. Germline assignment: CDR1 SGHTA and CDR2 FQGNSA. The CDR3 spells CASSFQPSDTQYF. The CDR3 DNA follows: TGTGCCAGCAGCTTCCAGCCCTCAGATACGCAGTATTTT.

The rearrangement uses TRBV12-3 or TRBV12-4 and TRBJ2-2; possible D gene TRBD2, 5 bases. This CDR3 region has 14 residues. Trimming left V 2 bases short and J 6 bases short, with 10 bases between. The CDR3 sequence: CASSLRRASGELFF. CDR3 nucleotide sequence: TGTGCCAGCAGTTTAAGGCGGGCATCCGGGGAGCTGTTTTTT.

This clonotype was detected many times. The chain uses TRBV29-1 and TRBJ1-1, with D perhaps TRBD1 (5 bases). V lost 5 bases to trimming and J lost 0 bases, with 10 bases between them. This CDR3 contains 13 residues. Germline assignment: CDR1 SQVTM and CDR2 ANQGSEA. The CDR3 region has the DNA TGCAGCGTTATGACGGGACTGAACACTGAAGCTTTCTTT. It translates to CSVMTGLNTEAFF.

This clonotype was counted between two and nine times. V usage is TRBV29-1 and J usage is TRBJ2-6; TRBD1 matches 8 bases. With V trimmed by 6 bases and J by 2 bases, 3 bases remained unmatched. The CDR3 runs 14 residues. The germline CDR1 and CDR2 sequences are SQVTM and ANQGSEA. This CDR3 is CSVVQGAGANVLTF. The CDR3 DNA sequence: TGCAGCGTCGTACAGGGGGCTGGGGCCAACGTCCTGACTTTC.

This clonotype was seen ten or more times. The V and J genes are TRBV6-6 and TRBJ2-7; possibly TRBD1 for D (5 bases). Deletions cut 7 bases from V and 1 base from J, with 8 bases between. CDR1 MNHNY and CDR2 SVGAGI come from the germline V gene (reference sequence). The CDR3 extends over 12 amino acids. The CDR3 spells CASKDSSYEQYF. The CDR3, as DNA: TGTGCCAGCAAAGACAGTTCCTACGAGCAGTACTTC.

V and J are TRBV10-3 and TRBJ1-1; D gene ambiguous. CDR1 ENHRY and CDR2 SYGVKD come from the germline V gene. The CDR3 is made up of 16 amino acids. Trimming left V 0 bases short and J 6 bases short, with 17 bases between. CDR3 amino acids: CAISESVAVDGSEAFF. CDR3 DNA sequence: TGTGCCATCAGTGAGTCCGTCGCGGTGGATGGCTCTGAAGCTTTCTTT.

This clonotype was observed many times. V and J are TRBV5-1 and TRBJ2-7; D is unresolved. V gave up 0 bases and J gave up 1 base, with 5 bases separating them. Germline values: CDR1 SGHRS, CDR2 YFSETQ. This CDR3 comprises 13 residues. The CDR3 loop reads CASSLAWSYEQYF. The CDR3 DNA sequence: TGCGCCAGCAGCTTGGCTTGGTCCTACGAGCAGTACTTC.

This clonotype was counted many times. This rearrangement joins TRBV12-3 or TRBV12-4 to TRBJ2-5; TRBD2 matches 11 bases. This CDR3 spans 16 amino acids. With 5 bases clipped from V and 0 bases from J, the junction kept 5 bases outside the gene matches. CDR3: CASSTGLAGYQETQYF. In DNA form, the CDR3 reads TGTGCCAGCAGTACCGGACTAGCGGGCTACCAAGAGACCCAGTACTTC.

This clonotype was seen a few times. The V call is TRBV20-1, the J call TRBJ2-3; 10 nucleotides match TRBD1. J was trimmed by 6 bases and V by 5 bases; bases with no gene match: 14. The CDR3 sequence is 16 residues long. In germline, CDR1 is DFQATT, CDR2 SNEGSKA (reference sequence). The CDR3 sequence: CSAQNLGTGEGDTQYF. In DNA form, the CDR3 reads TGCAGTGCTCAGAACCTCGGGACAGGGGAGGGGGATACGCAGTATTTT.

The J gene is TRBJ2-7, the V gene TRBV3-1, with TRBD2 matching 14 bases. V trimming: 6 bases; J trimming: 5 bases; junction bases outside the gene matches: 6. The CDR3 is 15 residues long. CDR1 and CDR2 from the germline V gene are LGHDT and YNNKEL (reference sequence). This chain's CDR3 is CASRRGLAGGHEQYF. The DNA for the CDR3 is TGTGCCAGCAGGAGAGGACTAGCGGGAGGTCACGAGCAGTACTTC.

The chain recombines TRBV15 with TRBJ1-1; D unclear. The CDR3 loop spans 13 amino acids. Per the germline V gene, CDR1 is LNHNV and CDR2 is YYDKDF (reference sequence). Trimming removed 4 bases at V and 1 base at J, with 7 bases between. This chain's CDR3 is CATSIVENTEAFF. CDR3 coding DNA: TGTGCCACCAGCATCGTGGAGAACACTGAAGCTTTCTTT.

This clonotype has a count of ten or more. V is TRBV18 and J is TRBJ2-7; unclear D gene. This CDR3 contains 14 residues. V was shortened by 3 bases and J by 0 bases, with 9 bases between the two germline ends. Germline V lookup: CDR1 KGHSH, CDR2 LQKENI. This CDR3 reads CASSPGTRSYEQYF. DNA for the CDR3: TGTGCCAGCTCACCCGGAACCCGCTCCTACGAGCAGTACTTC.

This chain connects TRBV5-5 to TRBJ2-3; 15 bases match TRBD2. The CDR3 contains 17 residues. CDR1 and CDR2 from the germline V gene are SGHKS and YYEKEE (reference sequence). Unmatched junction bases numbered 7, after V lost 5 bases and J lost 3 bases. Here the CDR3 reads CASRERGTSGRTDTQYF. CDR3 bases: TGTGCCAGCAGGGAGAGAGGGACTAGCGGGAGGACAGATACGCAGTATTTT.